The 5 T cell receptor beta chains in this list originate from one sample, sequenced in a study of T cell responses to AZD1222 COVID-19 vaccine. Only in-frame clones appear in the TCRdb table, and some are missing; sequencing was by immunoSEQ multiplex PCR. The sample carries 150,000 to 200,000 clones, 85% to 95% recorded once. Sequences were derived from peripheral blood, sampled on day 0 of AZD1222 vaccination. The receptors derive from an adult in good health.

As DNA, the CDR3 is TGTGCCAGCAGCTTTCAGAATTTGGAGACCCAGTACTTC. It specifies CASSFQNLETQYF. This sequence joins TRBV7-3 and TRBJ2-5; D remains unclear. CDR1 SGHTA and CDR2 FQGTGA come from the germline V gene. V lost 3 bases and J 5 bases, leaving 10 bases between the germline ends. CDR3 size: 13 residues.

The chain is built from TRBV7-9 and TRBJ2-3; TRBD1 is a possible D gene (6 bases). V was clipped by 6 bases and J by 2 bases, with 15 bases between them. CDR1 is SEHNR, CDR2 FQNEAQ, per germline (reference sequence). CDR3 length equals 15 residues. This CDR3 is CASRFRDIYTDTQYF. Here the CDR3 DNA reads TGTGCCAGCAGGTTTCGGGACATATACACAGATACGCAGTATTTT. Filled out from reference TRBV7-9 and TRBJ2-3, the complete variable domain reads DTGVSQNPRHKITKRGQNVTFRCDPISEHNRLYWYRQTLGQGPEFLTYFQNEAQLEKSRLLSDRFSAERPKGSFSTLEIQRTEQGDSAMYLCASRFRDIYTDTQYFGPGTRLTVL.

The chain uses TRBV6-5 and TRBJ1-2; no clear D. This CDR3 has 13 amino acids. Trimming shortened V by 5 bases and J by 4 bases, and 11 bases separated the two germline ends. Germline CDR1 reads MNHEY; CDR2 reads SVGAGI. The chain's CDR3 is CASSPGRGYGYTF. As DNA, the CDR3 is TGTGCCAGCAGTCCGGGCCGCGGCTATGGCTACACCTTC.

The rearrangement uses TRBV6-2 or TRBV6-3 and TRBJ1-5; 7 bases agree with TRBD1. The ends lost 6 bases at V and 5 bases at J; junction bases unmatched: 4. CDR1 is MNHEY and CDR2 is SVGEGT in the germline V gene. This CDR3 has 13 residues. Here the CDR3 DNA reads TGTGCCAGCAGCGACAGGGCATATCAGCCCCAGCATTTT. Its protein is CASSDRAYQPQHF.

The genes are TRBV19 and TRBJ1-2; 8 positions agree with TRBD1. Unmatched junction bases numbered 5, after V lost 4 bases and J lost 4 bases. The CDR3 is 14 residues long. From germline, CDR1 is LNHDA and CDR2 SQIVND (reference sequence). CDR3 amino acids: CASSTPTGGYGYTF. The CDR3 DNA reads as TGTGCCAGTAGTACGCCAACAGGGGGCTATGGCTACACCTTC.